This record concerns one T cell receptor beta chain sequence. Antigen specificity is unknown. These data are taken from a study of identical twins. Study outcomes and limitations: Among beta out-of-frame sequences, excess sharing between twins appeared weaker.

TCRdb re-derived calls from the 5' RACE reads in MiXCR, one entry per CDR3 protein. The sample contains 600,000 to 700,000 distinct CDR3 sequences, about 20% of which appear only once. CDR3 length equals 14 residues. V was clipped by 1 base and J by 7 bases, with 11 bases between them. This sample was also put to use in a study of T cells expressing NK-cell markers. This second study says: Top CD8+ clonotypes included the dominant CD3+CD56+NKG2C+ clonotypes in 6 or 7 donors. These clonotypes also led the CD3+CD56-NKG2C+ fraction in a handful of donors.

The source is a woman younger than 35 in good health. This chain uses TRBV12-3 or TRBV12-4 with TRBJ2-1; no definite D call. Sequenced material: PBMCs. The CDR3 region is CASSLGGVGNEQFF. CDR3 bases: TGTGCCAGCAGTTTAGGGGGTGTGGGAAATGAGCAGTTCTTC.